These 7 T cell receptor beta chains were sequenced from one sample in a study of blood T cell repertoires in COVID-19. Measured with immunoSEQ multiplex PCR; TCRdb has only the in-frame clones, and not every one. The data contain about 120,000 clones, around nine tenths of them singletons. Sequences were obtained from peripheral blood. The receptors here all came from a woman between 45 and 60 years old with acute or convalescent COVID-19.

The genes are TRBV4-3 and TRBJ1-1; D unclear. V was trimmed by 4 bases and J by 0 bases, leaving 6 bases between them. Germline lookup yields CDR1 LGHNA and CDR2 YSLEER. CDR3 length: 13 amino acids. The CDR3, as DNA: TGCGCCAGCAGCCTAACGGTGAACACTGAAGCTTTCTTT. Translated, it gives CASSLTVNTEAFF.

The genes are TRBV11-2 and TRBJ2-1, with TRBD1 as a possible D gene (5 bases). Germline CDR1 SGHAT, CDR2 FQNNGV. V was cut by 0 bases and J by 7 bases, with 13 bases left in between. CDR3 length: 15 amino acids. This CDR3 reads CASSLDRRGWNEQFF. Here the CDR3 DNA reads TGTGCCAGCAGCTTAGATCGAAGGGGCTGGAATGAGCAGTTCTTC.

This chain links TRBV6-2 or TRBV6-3 with TRBJ1-3; D not resolved. Germline lookup yields CDR1 MNHEY and CDR2 SVGEGT. Trimming removed 8 bases from V and 2 bases from J, with 10 bases in between. This CDR3 contains 13 residues. CDR3 region: CASGPGAGNTIYF. The CDR3, as DNA: TGTGCCAGCGGCCCTGGAGCTGGAAACACCATATATTTT.

The sample holds one count of this clone. J is TRBJ2-7 and V is TRBV6-1; 9 bases are shared with TRBD2. This CDR3 comprises 15 residues. CDR1 and CDR2 (germline): MNHNS, SASEGT. Trimming removed 4 bases from V and 6 bases from J; junction bases left unmatched: 10. In nucleotides, the CDR3 is TGTGCCAGCAGTGGGGGACTAGCCCTTTCGGGCGAGCAGTACTTC. Translation: CASSGGLALSGEQYF.

CDR3 in amino acids: CASSPGYTEAFF. CDR3 coding DNA: TGTGCCAGCAGCCCAGGGTACACTGAAGCTTTCTTT. The chain combines TRBV6-5 with TRBJ1-1; possible D gene TRBD1, 5 bases. V lost 6 bases to trimming and J lost 3 bases, with 8 bases between them. Germline CDR1 is MNHEY and CDR2 is SVGAGI. The CDR3 covers 12 residues.

Only one count was recorded for this clone. This chain connects TRBV19 to TRBJ1-1; 8 bases are a match to TRBD1. Per the germline V gene, CDR1 is LNHDA and CDR2 is SQIVND (reference sequence). The CDR3 runs 17 residues. Trimming cost V 3 bases and J 0 bases; bases outside gene matches: 9. The CDR3 here is CASSIRGRGRVNTEAFF. CDR3 bases: TGTGCCAGTAGTATTAGGGGCAGGGGGCGGGTGAACACTGAAGCTTTCTTT. The whole variable domain, filled in from reference TRBV19 and TRBJ1-1, reads DGGITQSPKYLFRKEGQNVTLSCEQNLNHDAMYWYRQDPGQGLRLIYYSQIVNDFQKGDIAEGYSVSREKKESFPLTVTSAQKNPTAFYLCASSIRGRGRVNTEAFFGQGTRLTVV.

V is TRBV4-3 and J is TRBJ2-7, with 8 bases fitting TRBD1. CDR3 size: 17 residues. With V trimmed by 1 base and J by 2 bases, 10 bases remained unmatched. Germline CDR1 reads LGHNA; CDR2 reads YSLEER. CDR3 DNA: TGCGCCAGCAGCCAAGTCCCAACCGGGACAGGTCCCTACGAGCAGTACTTC. Its translation: CASSQVPTGTGPYEQYF.